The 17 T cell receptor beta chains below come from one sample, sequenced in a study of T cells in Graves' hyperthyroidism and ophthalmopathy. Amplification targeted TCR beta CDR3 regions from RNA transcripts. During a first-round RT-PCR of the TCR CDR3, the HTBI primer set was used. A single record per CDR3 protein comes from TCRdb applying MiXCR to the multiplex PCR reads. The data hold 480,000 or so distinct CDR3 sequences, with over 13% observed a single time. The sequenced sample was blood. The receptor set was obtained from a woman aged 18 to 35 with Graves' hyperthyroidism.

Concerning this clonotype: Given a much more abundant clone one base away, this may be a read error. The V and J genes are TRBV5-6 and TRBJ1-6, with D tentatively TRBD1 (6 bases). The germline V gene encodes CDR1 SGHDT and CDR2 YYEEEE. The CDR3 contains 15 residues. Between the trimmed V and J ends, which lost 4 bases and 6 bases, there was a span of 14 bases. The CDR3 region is CASSRGAVVNSPLHF. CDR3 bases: TGTGCCAGCAGCCGGGGGGCAGTGGTTAATTCACCCCTCCACTTT. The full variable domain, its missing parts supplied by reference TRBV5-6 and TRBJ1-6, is DAGVTQSPTHLIKTRGQQVTLRCSPKSGHDTVSWYQQALGQGPQFIFQYYEEEERQRGNFPDRFSGHQFPNYSSELNVNALLLGDSALYLCASSRGAVVNSPLHFGNGTRLTVT.

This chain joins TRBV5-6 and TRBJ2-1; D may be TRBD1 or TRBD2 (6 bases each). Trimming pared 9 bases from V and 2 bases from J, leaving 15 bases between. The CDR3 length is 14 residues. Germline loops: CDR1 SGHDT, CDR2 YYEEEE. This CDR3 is CATSPGAAYNEQFF. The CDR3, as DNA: TGTGCCACTTCGCCGGGGGCCGCCTACAATGAGCAGTTCTTC.

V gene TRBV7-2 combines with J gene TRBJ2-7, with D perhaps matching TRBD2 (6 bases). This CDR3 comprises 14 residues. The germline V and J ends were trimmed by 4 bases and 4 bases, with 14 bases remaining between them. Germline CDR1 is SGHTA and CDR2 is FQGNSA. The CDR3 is CASSSAGTSYEQYF. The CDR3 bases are TGTGCCAGCAGCTCAGCGGGTACCTCTTACGAGCAGTACTTC.

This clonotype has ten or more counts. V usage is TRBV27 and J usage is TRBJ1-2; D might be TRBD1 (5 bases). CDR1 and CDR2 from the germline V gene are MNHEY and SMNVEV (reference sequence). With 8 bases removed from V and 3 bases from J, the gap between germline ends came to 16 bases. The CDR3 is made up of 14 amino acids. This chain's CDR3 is CASSLGGEDYGYTF. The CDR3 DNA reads TGTGCCAGCTCCCTCGGGGGAGAAGACTATGGCTACACCTTC.

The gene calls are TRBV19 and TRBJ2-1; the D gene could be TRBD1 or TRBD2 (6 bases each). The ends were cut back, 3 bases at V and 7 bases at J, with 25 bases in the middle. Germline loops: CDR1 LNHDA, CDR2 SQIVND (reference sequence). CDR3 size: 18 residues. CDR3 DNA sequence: TGTGCCAGTAGTATTGTTCTAGCGATGGGGACACAGGTAAATGAGCAGTTCTTC. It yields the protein CASSIVLAMGTQVNEQFF. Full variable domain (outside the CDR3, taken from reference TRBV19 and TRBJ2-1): DGGITQSPKYLFRKEGQNVTLSCEQNLNHDAMYWYRQDPGQGLRLIYYSQIVNDFQKGDIAEGYSVSREKKESFPLTVTSAQKNPTAFYLCASSIVLAMGTQVNEQFFGPGTRLTVL.

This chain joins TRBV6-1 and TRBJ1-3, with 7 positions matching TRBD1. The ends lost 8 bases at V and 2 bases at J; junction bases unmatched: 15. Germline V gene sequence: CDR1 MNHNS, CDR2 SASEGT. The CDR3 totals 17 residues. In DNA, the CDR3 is TGTGCCAGCCGTCCACATAGAGGGACAGTTACTGGAAACACCATATATTTT. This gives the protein CASRPHRGTVTGNTIYF.

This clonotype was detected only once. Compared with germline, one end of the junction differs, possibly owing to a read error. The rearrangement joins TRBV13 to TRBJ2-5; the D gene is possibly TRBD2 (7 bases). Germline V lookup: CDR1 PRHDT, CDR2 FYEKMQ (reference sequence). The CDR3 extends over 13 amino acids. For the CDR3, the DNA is TGCGCCAGCAGCTCGGGGGGCAAAGAGACCCAGTACTTC. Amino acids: CASSSGGKETQYF. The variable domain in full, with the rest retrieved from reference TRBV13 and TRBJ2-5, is AAGVIQSPRHLIKEKRETATLKCYPIPRHDTVYWYQQGPGQDPQFLISFYEKMQSDKGSIPDRFSAQQFSDYHSELNMSSLELGDSALYFCASSSGGKETQYFGPGTRLLVL.

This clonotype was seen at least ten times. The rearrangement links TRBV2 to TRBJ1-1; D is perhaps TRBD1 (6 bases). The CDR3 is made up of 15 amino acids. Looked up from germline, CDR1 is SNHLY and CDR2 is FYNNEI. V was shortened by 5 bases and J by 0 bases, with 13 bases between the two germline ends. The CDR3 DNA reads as TGTGCCAGCAGTCCACGGACAGAAATGAACACTGAAGCTTTCTTT. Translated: CASSPRTEMNTEAFF. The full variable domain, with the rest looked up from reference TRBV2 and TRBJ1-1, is EPEVTQTPSHQVTQMGQEVILRCVPISNHLYFYWYRQILGQKVEFLVSFYNNEISEKSEIFDDQFSVERPDGSNFTLKIRSTKLEDSAMYFCASSPRTEMNTEAFFGQGTRLTVV.

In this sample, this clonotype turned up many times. The CDR3 spells CSAPLGSTDTQYF. The CDR3 region has the DNA TGCAGTGCCCCCCTGGGAAGCACAGATACGCAGTATTTT. The rearrangement links TRBV20-1 to TRBJ2-3; D is unresolved. Germline V gene lookup returns CDR1 DFQATT and CDR2 SNEGSKA (reference sequence). V gave up 6 bases and J gave up 0 bases, with 10 bases separating them. The CDR3 runs to 13 residues.

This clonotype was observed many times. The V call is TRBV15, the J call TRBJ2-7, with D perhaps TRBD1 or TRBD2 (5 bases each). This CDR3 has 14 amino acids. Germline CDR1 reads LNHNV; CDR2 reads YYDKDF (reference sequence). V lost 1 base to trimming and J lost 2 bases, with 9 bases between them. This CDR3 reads CATSRGGKAYEQYF. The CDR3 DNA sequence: TGTGCCACCAGCAGAGGGGGGAAAGCCTACGAGCAGTACTTC. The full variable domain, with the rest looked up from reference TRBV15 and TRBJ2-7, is DAMVIQNPRYQVTQFGKPVTLSCSQTLNHNVMYWYQQKSSQAPKLLFHYYDKDFNNEADTPDNFQSRRPNTSFCFLDIRSPGLGDTAMYLCATSRGGKAYEQYFGPGTRLTVT.

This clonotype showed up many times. The CDR3 sequence is CASTAANSGANVLTF. The CDR3 DNA is TGTGCCAGCACGGCAGCGAACTCTGGGGCCAACGTCCTGACTTTC. The rearrangement links TRBV12-3 or TRBV12-4 to TRBJ2-6; D remains unclear. The CDR3 runs to 15 residues. The V end lost 7 bases, the J end lost 0 bases, and 10 bases lay between the germline ends.

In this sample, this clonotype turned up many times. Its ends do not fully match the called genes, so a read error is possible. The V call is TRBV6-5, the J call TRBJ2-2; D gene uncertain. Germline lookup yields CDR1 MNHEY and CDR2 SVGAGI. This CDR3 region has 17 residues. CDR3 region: CASSYSTGSPNAGELFF. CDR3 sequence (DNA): TGTGCCAGCAGTTACTCCACGGGTTCGCCGAACGCCGGGGAGCTGTTTTTT.

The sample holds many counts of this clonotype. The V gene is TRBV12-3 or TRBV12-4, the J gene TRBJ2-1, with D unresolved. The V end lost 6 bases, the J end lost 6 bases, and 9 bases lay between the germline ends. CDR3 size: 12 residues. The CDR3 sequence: CASSRSGNEQFF. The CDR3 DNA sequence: TGTGCCAGCAGCCGTTCTGGCAATGAGCAGTTCTTC.

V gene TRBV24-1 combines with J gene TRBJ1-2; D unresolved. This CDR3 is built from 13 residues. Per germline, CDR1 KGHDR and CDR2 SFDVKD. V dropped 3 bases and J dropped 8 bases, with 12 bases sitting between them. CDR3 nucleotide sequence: TGTGCCACCAGTGATGCCTCCCGTGGCGGCTACACCTTC. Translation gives CATSDASRGGYTF.

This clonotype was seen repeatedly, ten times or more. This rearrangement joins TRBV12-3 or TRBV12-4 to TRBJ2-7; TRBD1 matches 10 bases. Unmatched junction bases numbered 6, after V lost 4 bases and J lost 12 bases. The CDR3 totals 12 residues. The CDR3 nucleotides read TGTGCCAGCAGTTCTGGGACAGGGGATGGGTACTTC. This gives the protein CASSSGTGDGYF.

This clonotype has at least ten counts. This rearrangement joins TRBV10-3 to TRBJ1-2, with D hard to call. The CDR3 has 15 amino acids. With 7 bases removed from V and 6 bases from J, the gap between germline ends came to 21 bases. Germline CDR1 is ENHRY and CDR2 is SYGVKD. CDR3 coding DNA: TGTGCCATCACCCCCGAGCGTGAGGGTTCGGATGGCTACACCTTC. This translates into CAITPEREGSDGYTF.

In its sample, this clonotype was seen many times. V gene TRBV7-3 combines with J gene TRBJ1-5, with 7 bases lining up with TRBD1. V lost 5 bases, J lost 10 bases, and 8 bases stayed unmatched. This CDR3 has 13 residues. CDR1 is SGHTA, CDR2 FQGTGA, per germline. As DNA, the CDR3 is TGTGCCAGCAGCAAGCAGGGGGGGGGCCCCCAGCATTTT. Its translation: CASSKQGGGPQHF.